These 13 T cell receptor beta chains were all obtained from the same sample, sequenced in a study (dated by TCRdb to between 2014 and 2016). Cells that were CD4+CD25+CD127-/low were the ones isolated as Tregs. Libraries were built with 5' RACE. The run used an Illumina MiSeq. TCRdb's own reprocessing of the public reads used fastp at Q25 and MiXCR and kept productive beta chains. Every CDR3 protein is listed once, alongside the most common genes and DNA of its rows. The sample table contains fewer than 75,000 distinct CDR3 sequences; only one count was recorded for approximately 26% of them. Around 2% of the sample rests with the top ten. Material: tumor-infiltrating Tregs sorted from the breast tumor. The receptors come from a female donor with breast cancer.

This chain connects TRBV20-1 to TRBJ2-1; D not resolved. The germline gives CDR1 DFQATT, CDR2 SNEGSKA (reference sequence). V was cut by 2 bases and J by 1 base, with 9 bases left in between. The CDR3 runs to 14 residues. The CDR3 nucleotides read TGCAGTGCTAGACAATATCGGTCCTACAATGAGCAGTTCTTC. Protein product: CSARQYRSYNEQFF.

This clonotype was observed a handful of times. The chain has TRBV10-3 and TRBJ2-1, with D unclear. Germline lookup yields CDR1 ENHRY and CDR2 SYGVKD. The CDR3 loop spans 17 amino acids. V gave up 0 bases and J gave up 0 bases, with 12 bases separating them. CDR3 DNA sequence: TGTGCCATCAGTGAGTCGAGTTATGAGAGCTCCTACAATGAGCAGTTCTTC. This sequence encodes CAISESSYESSYNEQFF.

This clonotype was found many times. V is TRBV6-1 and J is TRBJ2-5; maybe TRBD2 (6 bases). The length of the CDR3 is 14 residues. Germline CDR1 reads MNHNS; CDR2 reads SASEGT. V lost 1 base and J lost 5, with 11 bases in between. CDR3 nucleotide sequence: TGTGCCAGCAGTGAAGGGAGGGGACGGGAGACCCAGTACTTC. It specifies CASSEGRGRETQYF.

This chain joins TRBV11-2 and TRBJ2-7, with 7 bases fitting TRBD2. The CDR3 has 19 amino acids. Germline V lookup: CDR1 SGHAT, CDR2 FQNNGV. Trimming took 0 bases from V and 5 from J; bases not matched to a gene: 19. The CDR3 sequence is CASSLESGLVGGYANEQYF. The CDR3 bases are TGTGCCAGCAGCTTAGAAAGTGGACTAGTCGGAGGTTACGCCAACGAGCAGTACTTC.

The CDR3 spells CASQSLGGNTEAFF. The CDR3 DNA is TGTGCCAGCCAAAGCCTGGGGGGGAACACTGAAGCTTTCTTT. The chain uses TRBV28 and TRBJ1-1, with D perhaps matching TRBD1 (5 bases). Trimming stripped 8 bases from V and 1 base from J, with 14 bases between. Germline CDR1 reads MDHEN; CDR2 reads SYDVKM. The CDR3 has 14 amino acids. Full variable domain (remainder filled in from reference TRBV28 and TRBJ1-1): DVKVTQSSRYLVKRTGEKVFLECVQDMDHENMFWYRQDPGLGLRLIYFSYDVKMKEKGDIPEGYSVSREKKERFSLILESASTNQTSMYLCASQSLGGNTEAFFGQGTRLTVV.

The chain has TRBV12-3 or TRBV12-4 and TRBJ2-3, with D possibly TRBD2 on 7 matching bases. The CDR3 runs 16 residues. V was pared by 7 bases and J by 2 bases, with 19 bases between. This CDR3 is CASTPRGGATTDTQYF. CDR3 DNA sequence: TGTGCCAGCACTCCCCGAGGGGGGGCCACCACAGATACGCAGTATTTT.

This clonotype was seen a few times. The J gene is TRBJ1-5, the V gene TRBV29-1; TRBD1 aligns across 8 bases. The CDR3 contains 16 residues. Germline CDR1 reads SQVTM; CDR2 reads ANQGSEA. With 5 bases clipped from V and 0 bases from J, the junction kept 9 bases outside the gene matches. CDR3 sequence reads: CSVSQGAPGSNQPQHF. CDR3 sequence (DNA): TGCAGCGTTTCCCAGGGGGCGCCGGGTAGCAATCAGCCCCAGCATTTT.

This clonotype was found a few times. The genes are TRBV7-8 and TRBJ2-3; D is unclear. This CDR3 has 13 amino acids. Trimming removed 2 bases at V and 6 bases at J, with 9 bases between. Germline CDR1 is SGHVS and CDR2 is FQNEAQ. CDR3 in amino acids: CASSLSTRDTQYF. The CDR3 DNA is TGTGCCAGCAGCTTATCGACGAGGGATACGCAGTATTTT.

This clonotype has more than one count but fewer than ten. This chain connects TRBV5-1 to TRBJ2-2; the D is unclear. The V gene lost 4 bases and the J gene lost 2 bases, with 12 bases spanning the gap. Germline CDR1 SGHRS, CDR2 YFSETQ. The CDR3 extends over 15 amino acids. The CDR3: CASSIRTQNTGELFF. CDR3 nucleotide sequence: TGCGCCAGCAGCATCCGGACCCAAAACACCGGGGAGCTGTTTTTT.

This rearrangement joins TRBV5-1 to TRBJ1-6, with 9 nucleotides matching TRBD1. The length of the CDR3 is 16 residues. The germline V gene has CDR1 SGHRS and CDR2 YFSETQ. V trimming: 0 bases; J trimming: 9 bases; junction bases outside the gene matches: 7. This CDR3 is CASSLDPTGGGSPLHF. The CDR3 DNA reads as TGCGCCAGCAGCTTGGACCCGACAGGGGGGGGTTCACCCCTCCACTTT.

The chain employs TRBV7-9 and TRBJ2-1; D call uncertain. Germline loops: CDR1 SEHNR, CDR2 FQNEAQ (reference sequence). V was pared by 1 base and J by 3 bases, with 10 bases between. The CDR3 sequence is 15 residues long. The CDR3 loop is CASSLGGPSYNEQFF. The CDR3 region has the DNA TGTGCCAGCAGCTTAGGGGGTCCTAGCTACAATGAGCAGTTCTTC.

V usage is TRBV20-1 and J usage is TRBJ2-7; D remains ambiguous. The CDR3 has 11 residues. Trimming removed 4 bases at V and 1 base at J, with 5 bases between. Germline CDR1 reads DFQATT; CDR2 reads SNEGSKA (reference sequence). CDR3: CSAIPSYEQYF. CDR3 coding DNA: TGCAGTGCTATTCCTTCCTACGAGCAGTACTTC.

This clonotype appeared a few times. This CDR3 is CAIRPGTGTYEQYF. CDR3 nucleotides: TGTGCCATCCGGCCCGGGACAGGGACCTACGAGCAGTACTTC. The J gene is TRBJ2-7, the V gene TRBV10-3, with 9 bases that match TRBD1. This CDR3 comprises 14 residues. With 8 bases clipped from V and 2 bases from J, the junction kept 7 bases outside the gene matches. Germline loops: CDR1 ENHRY, CDR2 SYGVKD.